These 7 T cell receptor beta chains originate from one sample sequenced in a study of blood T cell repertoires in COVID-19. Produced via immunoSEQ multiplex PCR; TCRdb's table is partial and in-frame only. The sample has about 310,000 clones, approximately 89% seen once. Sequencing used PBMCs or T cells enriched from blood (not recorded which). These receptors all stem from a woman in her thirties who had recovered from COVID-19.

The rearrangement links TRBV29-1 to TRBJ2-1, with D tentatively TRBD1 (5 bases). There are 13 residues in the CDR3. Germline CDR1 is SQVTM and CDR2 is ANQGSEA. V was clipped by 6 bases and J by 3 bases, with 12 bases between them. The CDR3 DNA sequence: TGCAGCGTCAAAAACGGACACTACAATGAGCAGTTCTTC. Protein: CSVKNGHYNEQFF.

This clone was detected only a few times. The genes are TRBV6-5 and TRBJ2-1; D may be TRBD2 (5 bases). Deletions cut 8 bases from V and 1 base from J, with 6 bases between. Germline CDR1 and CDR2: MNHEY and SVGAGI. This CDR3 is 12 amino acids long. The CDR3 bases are TGTGCCAGCCGGAGGTCCTACAATGAGCAGTTCTTC. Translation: CASRRSYNEQFF.

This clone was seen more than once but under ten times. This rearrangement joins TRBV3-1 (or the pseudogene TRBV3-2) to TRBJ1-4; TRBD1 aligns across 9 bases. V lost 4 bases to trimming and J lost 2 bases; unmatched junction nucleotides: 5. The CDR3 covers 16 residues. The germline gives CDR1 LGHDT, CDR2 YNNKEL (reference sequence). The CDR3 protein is CASSPPDRGTNEKLFF. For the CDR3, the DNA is TGTGCCAGCAGCCCGCCCGACAGGGGGACTAATGAAAAACTGTTTTTT.

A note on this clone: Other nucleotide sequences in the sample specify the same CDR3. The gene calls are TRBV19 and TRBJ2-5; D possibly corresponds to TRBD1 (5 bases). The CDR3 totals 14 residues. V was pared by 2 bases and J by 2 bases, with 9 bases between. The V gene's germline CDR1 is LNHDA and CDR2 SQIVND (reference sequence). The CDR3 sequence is CASSIQGPQETQYF. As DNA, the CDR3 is TGTGCCAGTAGTATACAGGGCCCACAAGAGACCCAGTACTTC.

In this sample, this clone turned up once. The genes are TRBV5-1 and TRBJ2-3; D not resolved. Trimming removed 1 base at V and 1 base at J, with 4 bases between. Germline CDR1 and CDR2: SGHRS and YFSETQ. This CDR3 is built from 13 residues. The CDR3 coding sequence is TGCGCCAGCAGCTTGCAGGGCACAGATACGCAGTATTTT. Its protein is CASSLQGTDTQYF.

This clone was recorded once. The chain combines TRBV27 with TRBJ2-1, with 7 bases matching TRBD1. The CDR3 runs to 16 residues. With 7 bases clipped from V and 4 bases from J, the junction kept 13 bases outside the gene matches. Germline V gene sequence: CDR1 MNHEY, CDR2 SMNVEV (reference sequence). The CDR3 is CASTLIGGQGYNEQFF. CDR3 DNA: TGTGCCAGCACCCTAATAGGGGGCCAGGGTTACAATGAGCAGTTCTTC.

The CDR3 bases are TGTGCCAGTAGGACAGGGAGCATGAACACTGAAGCTTTCTTT. As protein: CASRTGSMNTEAFF. The V and J genes are TRBV2 and TRBJ1-1, with 8 bases matching TRBD1. Germline V gives CDR1 SNHLY, CDR2 FYNNEI. The CDR3 is 14 amino acids. V shed 9 bases, J shed 0 bases, and the junction held 6 bases outside the gene matches.